This TCR beta chain was profiled in a study of shared clonotypes between healthy human individuals. Broader study findings: The study found lower generation probabilities in non-shared clonotypes than in those shared by all four donors.

Clones were read by immunoSEQ multiplex PCR, and TCRdb kept only the in-frame ones, dropping some. The data hold some 1.4 million clones, with roughly 96% observed a single time. Notes on this clone: Antigen specificity is unknown.

V was trimmed by 4 bases and J by 1 base, leaving 13 bases between them. Germline loops: CDR1 SQVTM, CDR2 ANQGSEA. The CDR3 consists of 14 residues. Material: naive CD4+ T cells sorted from blood. The sample's subset: CD45RA+ positively selected. The chain has TRBV29-1 and TRBJ1-1; D not resolved. The TCR comes from a man aged 25 to 45 in good health. CDR3 loop: CSVAGRLGNTEAFF. CDR3 nucleotides: TGCAGCGTTGCCGGGCGGCTCGGGAACACTGAAGCTTTCTTT.